The TCR beta chain under discussion was sequenced for a study of identical twins. Overall study findings and caveats: For cord blood, abundant beta clonotypes had fewer insertions, unlike memory repertoires, which showed none. Weaker excess twin sharing was observed in beta out-of-frame sequences. With monozygotic twins, out-of-frame TCR alpha sharing exceeded what models estimated.

Unmatched junction bases numbered 13, after V lost 5 bases and J lost 3 bases. This CDR3 spans 17 amino acids. This clonotype has a count of ten or more. The target antigen is unknown. Template switching created a universal primer site, and the cDNA included unique molecular identifiers. TCRdb re-analysed the 5' RACE reads in MiXCR, keeping a single row per CDR3 protein. Of 1.5 million to 2 million distinct CDR3 sequences in the sample, around 29% are singletons; the top ten hold less than 0.35%. This sequence joins TRBV12-3 or TRBV12-4 and TRBJ2-7; 10 positions agree with TRBD2. The material sequenced was cord blood. The receptor was derived from a newborn girl in good health. The CDR3 DNA follows: TGTGCCAGCAGTCCTACCCCCGGGACTAGCGAAAGCTACGAGCAGTACTTC. It translates to CASSPTPGTSESYEQYF.